This is a list of T cell receptor beta chains from one sample in a study of OX40 agonist ivuxolimab in advanced cancers. TCRdb's copy holds only in-frame clones and misses some; the assay was immunoSEQ multiplex PCR. The table lists 70,000 to 75,000 clones, around four fifths of them singletons. The source material was CD4+ or CD8+ T cells sorted from blood, sampled in a trial of the OX40 agonist ivuxolimab. The source of these receptors is an adult with an advanced solid tumor such as melanoma, head and neck, liver or kidney cancer. Each CDR3 is given with its conserved first and last residue. A D gene is named only where the DNA matches it firmly. Where a row states a size, it is once, few, many or the class of an expanded clone; other rows omit it.

CDR3 DNA | CDR3 protein | V gene | clone size | D gene | J gene
TGCGCCAGCAGTACCACTAGGGGGCCGTTATCCGATGAGCAGTTCTTC | CASSTTRGPLSDEQFF | TRBV4-1 | . | TRBD1 | TRBJ2-1
TGTGCCTGGAGTGTGGGAGGGAACACAGATACGCAGTATTTT | CAWSVGGNTDTQYF | TRBV30 | . | TRBD2 | TRBJ2-3
TGTGCCAGCAGCCTGACAGGGCAACAGTTCTTC | CASSLTGQQFF | TRBV5-4 | . | TRBD1 | TRBJ2-1
TGTGCCAGCAGTGAAATCGCGTACGGGACCTACGAGCAGTACTTC | CASSEIAYGTYEQYF | TRBV2 | . | . | TRBJ2-7
TGTGCCAGTAGAGGACCGGGGTTTAATAGCAATCAGCCCCAGCATTTT | CASRGPGFNSNQPQHF | TRBV19 | . | . | TRBJ1-5
TGTGCCAGCAGGCCCCTACTAGCGGGAGAAGAGACCCAGTACTTC | CASRPLLAGEETQYF | TRBV28 | . | TRBD2 | TRBJ2-5
TGTGCCAGCAGCCTGTCATCAACCGGGGAGCTGTTTTTT | CASSLSSTGELFF | TRBV7-3 | . | . | TRBJ2-2
TGTGCCAGCAGCTTAGTATCAGGACTGCTCAATGAGCAGTTCTTC | CASSLVSGLLNEQFF | TRBV11-3 | . | . | TRBJ2-1
TGTGCCAGCAGTTGGAGACAGGGAGCTTCGGATGGCTACACCTTC | CASSWRQGASDGYTF | TRBV6-5 | . | TRBD1 | TRBJ1-2
TGTGCCAGCAGCCAAGAATGGGGGGGGAACACTGAAGCTTTCTTT | CASSQEWGGNTEAFF | TRBV4-2 | . | . | TRBJ1-1
TGCAGTGCGAAGACGTCAGATACGCAGTATTTT | CSAKTSDTQYF | TRBV20-1 | . | . | TRBJ2-3
TGTGCCAGTAGCCCCTCTGACGGAGACTCCTACGAGCAGTACTTC | CASSPSDGDSYEQYF | TRBV19 | . | . | TRBJ2-7
TGTGCCAGCAGCGACAGGGTATATAATTCACCCCTCCACTTT | CASSDRVYNSPLHF | TRBV7-8 | . | TRBD1 | TRBJ1-6
TGTGCCAGCAGCTTGGAAAAAAGGAGCGGGGGGGCCTCTGATACGCAGTATTTT | CASSLEKRSGGASDTQYF | TRBV5-4 | once | TRBD2 | TRBJ2-3
TGTGCCATCAGACAGGGGGGCAATATGAACACTGAAGCTTTCTTT | CAIRQGGNMNTEAFF | TRBV10-3 | . | TRBD1 | TRBJ1-1
TGTGCCAGCAGTTACTCGATAGGACTGTCCACCGGGGAGCTGTTTTTT | CASSYSIGLSTGELFF | TRBV6-5 | . | . | TRBJ2-2
TGCGCCAGCAGCTTACTGCGGGAGAGTACAGATACGCAGTATTTT | CASSLLRESTDTQYF | TRBV5-1 | . | TRBD2 | TRBJ2-3
TGCGCCAGCAGCCCCCCAGGGAACACCGGGGAGCTGTTTTTT | CASSPPGNTGELFF | TRBV5-1 | . | . | TRBJ2-2
TGTGCCACCAGCGGCGCGGGGGCCCTCCACAATGAGCAGTTCTTC | CATSGAGALHNEQFF | TRBV15 | . | . | TRBJ2-1
TGTGCCAGCATCCTAACTGGGGCAGGGGGCCCAGATACGCAGTATTTT | CASILTGAGGPDTQYF | TRBV7-9 | few | TRBD1 | TRBJ2-3